Listed below are T cell receptor beta chains from one sample, sequenced in a study of a mutant IDH1 vaccine in newly diagnosed glioma. These TCRs' antigens remain unknown. Sequencing used immunoSEQ multiplex PCR; TCRdb keeps in-frame clones, though not all of them. The data contain tens of thousands of clones, roughly three quarters of them singletons. The sequencing used PBMCs, collected from a glioma patient whose treatment included an IDH1 peptide vaccine. The receptors were gathered from a man younger than 45 with glioma. Both conserved end residues are part of each CDR3. The D gene is left open where the match is weak. Rows may omit the clone size; those that give it use once, few, many or a size class.

size: .; J: TRBJ2-2; D: TRBD1; V: TRBV4-1; CDR3: CASSRDRDRGNGELFF; DNA: TGCGCCAGCTCCCGAGACCGGGACAGGGGAAACGGGGAGCTGTTTTTT
size: .; J: TRBJ1-5; D: TRBD1; V: TRBV19; CDR3: CASRLGQGAQPQHF; DNA: TGTGCCAGTAGGCTCGGACAGGGGGCCCAGCCCCAGCATTTT
size: .; J: TRBJ1-1; D: .; V: TRBV19; CDR3: CASSIAPENTEAFF; DNA: TGTGCCAGTAGTATAGCGCCAGAGAACACTGAAGCTTTCTTT
size: .; J: TRBJ1-3; D: .; V: TRBV5-1; CDR3: CASSLDGNTIYF; DNA: TGCGCCAGCAGCTTGGATGGGAACACCATATATTTT
size: .; J: TRBJ2-1; D: TRBD1; V: TRBV6-1; CDR3: CASSEGGTEGNEQFF; DNA: TGTGCCAGCAGTGAAGGGGGGACAGAAGGCAATGAGCAGTTCTTC
size: .; J: TRBJ2-1; D: TRBD2; V: TRBV5-4; CDR3: CASSSPAGGLNEQFF; DNA: TGTGCCAGCAGCTCCCCGGCGGGGGGGCTCAATGAGCAGTTCTTC
size: .; J: TRBJ2-7; D: TRBD1; V: TRBV28; CDR3: CASSLPGQPYEQYF; DNA: TGTGCCAGCAGTTTACCGGGACAGCCCTACGAGCAGTACTTC
size: .; J: TRBJ1-1; D: .; V: TRBV2; CDR3: CASKIERNTEAFF; DNA: TGTGCCAGCAAGATAGAGCGGAACACTGAAGCTTTCTTT
size: .; J: TRBJ2-3; D: TRBD1; V: TRBV19; CDR3: CASSDRDRRTDTQYF; DNA: TGTGCCAGTAGTGACCGGGACAGGCGCACAGATACGCAGTATTTT
size: .; J: TRBJ2-7; D: .; V: TRBV5-6; CDR3: CASSLGGRGGEYF; DNA: TGTGCCAGCAGCTTGGGGGGCCGGGGTGGGGAGTACTTC
size: medium-sized; J: TRBJ1-1; D: .; V: TRBV5-1; CDR3: CASSLMGATEAFF; DNA: TGCGCCAGCAGCTTAATGGGGGCCACTGAAGCTTTCTTT
size: .; J: TRBJ1-4; D: .; V: TRBV27; CDR3: CASSGSGGGKLFF; DNA: TGTGCCAGTTCTGGGTCGGGCGGCGGAAAACTGTTTTTT
size: few; J: TRBJ1-6; D: TRBD1; V: TRBV5-8; CDR3: CASRVTGVNSPLHF; DNA: TGTGCCAGCAGAGTGACAGGGGTCAATTCACCCCTCCACTTT
size: few; J: TRBJ1-2; D: TRBD1; V: TRBV27; CDR3: CASSLIRGQGYGYTF; DNA: TGTGCCAGCAGTTTAATCAGGGGGCAGGGCTATGGCTACACCTTC
size: .; J: TRBJ2-7; D: .; V: TRBV30; CDR3: CAWNRPYEQYF; DNA: TGTGCCTGGAACAGGCCCTACGAGCAGTACTTC